What follows is one T cell receptor beta chain and its context. Germline V gives CDR1 SEHNR, CDR2 FQNEAQ (reference sequence). The CDR3 has 14 residues. V was clipped by 4 bases and J by 4 bases; unmatched bases: 5. Assay used: immunoSEQ multiplex PCR; TCRdb lists only in-frame clones, some missing. The sample includes about 66,000 clones, roughly 90% of them seen just once. These data originate in a study of technical replicates of blood from a few donors. The J gene is TRBJ2-5, the V gene TRBV7-9, with 8 bases matching TRBD1. What was sequenced was PBMCs. This TCR derives from a human donor in good health. Some clones in this sample may be carry-over from other donors' samples. Here the CDR3 reads CASSSTGAVETQYF. CDR3 coding DNA: TGTGCCAGCAGCTCGACAGGGGCAGTAGAGACCCAGTACTTC.